Below are 9 T cell receptor beta chains sequenced from a single sample in a study of cytomegalovirus exposure and HLA in healthy donors. The PCR made use of 60 Vbeta and 13 Jbeta primers. Generated by immunoSEQ multiplex PCR, the TCRdb table keeps only in-frame clones and is missing some. The repertoire includes about 160,000 clones, 80% to 85% of them detected once, and 7% to 9.5% sits in the top ten. Sequenced sample: PBMCs. Source of these receptors: a male donor in good health and CMV-seropositive.

This sequence joins TRBV5-4 and TRBJ2-1; 9 positions match TRBD2. The ends lost 1 base at V and 5 bases at J; junction bases unmatched: 7. The CDR3 has 16 amino acids. In germline, CDR1 is SGHNT, CDR2 YYREEE (reference sequence). For the CDR3, the DNA is TGTGCCAGCAGCTTGAGGAGCGGGAGGCGAGACAATGAGCAGTTCTTC. This translates into CASSLRSGRRDNEQFF.

The chain has TRBV5-5 and TRBJ1-1, with D maybe TRBD1 (5 bases). The CDR3 sequence is 14 residues long. V lost 0 bases and J 3 bases, leaving 9 bases between the germline ends. Germline CDR1 SGHKS, CDR2 YYEKEE (reference sequence). CDR3: CASSLDGADTEAFF. CDR3 in DNA: TGTGCCAGCAGCTTGGATGGGGCGGACACTGAAGCTTTCTTT.

This chain links TRBV7-9 with TRBJ2-3, with D uncertain. Trimming shortened V by 4 bases and J by 8 bases, and 10 bases separated the two germline ends. CDR3 length: 12 residues. Germline V CDR1 and CDR2: SEHNR, FQNEAQ (reference sequence). The CDR3 nucleotides read TGTGCCAGCAGCTCGTCTCCCGGTACGCAGTATTTT. Translation: CASSSSPGTQYF.

The chain carries TRBV18 and TRBJ2-7; D unresolved. The CDR3 runs 13 residues. Germline V CDR1 and CDR2: KGHSH, LQKENI. Trimming pared 3 bases from V and 1 base from J, leaving 7 bases between. The CDR3 protein is CASSPIGSYEQYF. For the CDR3, the DNA is TGTGCCAGCTCACCTATCGGTTCCTACGAGCAGTACTTC.

The chain is built from TRBV30 and TRBJ1-4; possibly TRBD1 for D (5 bases). The V gene lost 4 bases and the J gene lost 7 bases, with 16 bases spanning the gap. Germline V gives CDR1 GTSNPN, CDR2 SVGIG (reference sequence). The CDR3 length is 14 residues. The CDR3 is CAWTRGVLGEKLFF. CDR3 nucleotide sequence: TGTGCCTGGACCCGGGGGGTCTTAGGTGAAAAACTGTTTTTT.

The chain recombines TRBV28 with TRBJ2-5; 7 bases line up with TRBD2. The CDR3 extends over 14 amino acids. Germline V gene data show CDR1 as MDHEN and CDR2 as SYDVKM. V dropped 7 bases and J dropped 2; count of bases not matched to a gene: 7. The CDR3 bases are TGTGCCAGCAAAGGAAGGGAGGGACAAGAGACCCAGTACTTC. This sequence encodes CASKGREGQETQYF.

There are a few counts of this clone. The chain recombines TRBV5-1 with TRBJ2-1, with 15 bases identical to TRBD2. CDR1 is SGHRS and CDR2 is YFSETQ in the germline V gene. The CDR3 covers 19 residues. V lost 2 bases, J lost 8 bases, and 14 bases stayed unmatched. Written as DNA, the CDR3 is TGCGCCAGCAGCTTACCCCGACCTGGACTAGCGGGGGGGCGCGATGAGCAGTTCTTC. It yields the protein CASSLPRPGLAGGRDEQFF.

The V gene is TRBV10-1, the J gene TRBJ2-3; TRBD2 might be the D (5 bases). Germline assignment: CDR1 WNHNN and CDR2 SYGVQD (reference sequence). This CDR3 contains 13 residues. Deletions cut 2 bases from V and 9 bases from J, with 12 bases between. The CDR3 loop reads CASSEGGEWTQYF. The CDR3 DNA reads TGCGCCAGCAGTGAGGGTGGGGAGTGGACGCAGTATTTT.

The chain couples TRBV7-2 to TRBJ2-7; maybe TRBD1 (6 bases). The CDR3 runs to 11 residues. Germline CDR1 is SGHTA and CDR2 is FQGNSA. Between the trimmed V and J ends, which lost 4 bases and 6 bases, there was a span of 7 bases. DNA of the CDR3: TGTGCCAGCAGCTCAGGGGTCGAGCAGTACTTC. This encodes CASSSGVEQYF.